The source of this TCR beta chain is a study of blood T cell repertoires in COVID-19. Study information: COVID-19 samples collected from the United States, Italy and Spain covered acute and convalescent phases. Sources were T cells, B-cell-depleted T cells, or PBMCs; the material itself was cDNA or gDNA.

Trimming cost V 3 bases and J 5 bases, with 11 bases left between them. Per germline, CDR1 SGHRS and CDR2 YFSETQ. The length of the CDR3 is 13 residues. Sequencing used immunoSEQ multiplex PCR; TCRdb keeps in-frame clones, though not all of them. The profile covers 150,000 to 200,000 clones, with 65% to 85% appearing a single time and around 6.1% taken by the ten largest. V is TRBV5-1 and J is TRBJ1-2, with a possible D match to TRBD1 (5 bases). The sample consisted of PBMCs or T cells enriched from blood (not recorded which). The sequence was collected from a man aged 35 to 55 who had recovered from COVID-19. The CDR3 DNA follows: TGCGCCAGCAGCTCCCTGGCAGGGTATGGCTACACCTTC. It yields the protein CASSSLAGYGYTF.